Each of the 18 T cell receptor beta chains below was sequenced from the same sample in a study of cytomegalovirus exposure and HLA in healthy donors. This PCR relied on a set of 60 Vbeta primers and 13 Jbeta primers. Using immunoSEQ multiplex PCR, the repertoire was profiled, and TCRdb retains in-frame clones only, with some absent. Of over 90,000 clones in the sample, 79% were seen once. The sequencing input was PBMCs. These receptors were collected from a man in his forties or fifties in good health and CMV-seropositive.

The chain combines TRBV5-4 with TRBJ2-7; 8 bases align to TRBD1. This CDR3 is 14 amino acids long. The germline V gene encodes CDR1 SGHNT and CDR2 YYREEE (reference sequence). The J segment lost 2 bases and the V segment lost 4 bases, leaving 5 bases of the junction unmatched. The CDR3 DNA reads as TGTGCCAGCAGCGTGGGACAGGACGCCTACGAGCAGTACTTC. It specifies CASSVGQDAYEQYF.

The chain employs TRBV14 and TRBJ2-7; D is unresolved. V was shortened by 3 bases and J by 2 bases, with 5 bases between the two germline ends. Germline V CDR1 and CDR2: SGHDN, FVKESK. The CDR3 is made up of 12 amino acids. The CDR3 sequence is CASSHTPYEQYF. The CDR3 DNA is TGTGCCAGCAGCCACACACCCTACGAGCAGTACTTC.

The chain joins TRBV6-5 to TRBJ2-7; TRBD2 agrees at 14 bases. There are 15 residues in the CDR3. CDR1 MNHEY and CDR2 SVGAGI come from the germline V gene. V dropped 5 bases and J dropped 6; count of bases not matched to a gene: 6. As DNA, the CDR3 is TGTGCCAGCAGTCGGACTAGCGGGAGGCTTCCCGAGCAGTACTTC. This translates into CASSRTSGRLPEQYF.

This sequence joins TRBV19 and TRBJ1-3; maybe TRBD1 (5 bases). The CDR3 loop spans 15 amino acids. Trimming pared 4 bases from V and 2 bases from J, leaving 12 bases between. Germline values: CDR1 LNHDA, CDR2 SQIVND (reference sequence). CDR3 DNA: TGTGCCAGTAGTACCGAAACAGGACCTGGAAACACCATATATTTT. Amino acids: CASSTETGPGNTIYF.

This chain joins TRBV6-1 and TRBJ2-1, with D possibly being TRBD2 (5 bases). The germline CDR1 and CDR2 sequences are MNHNS and SASEGT. The V gene lost 1 base and the J gene lost 8 bases, with 15 bases spanning the gap. The CDR3 sequence is 15 residues long. CDR3 nucleotides: TGTGCCAGCAGTGAAGAGGATGGAGGCTGGGATGAGCAGTTCTTC. Its translation is CASSEEDGGWDEQFF.

The chain uses TRBV29-1 and TRBJ2-7, with 13 nucleotides matching TRBD2. The CDR3 totals 16 residues. The ends lost 4 bases at V and 2 bases at J; junction bases unmatched: 8. Germline lookup yields CDR1 SQVTM and CDR2 ANQGSEA. Here the CDR3 DNA reads TGCAGCGTTGGAAGGACTAGCGGGAGAAGGACCTACGAGCAGTACTTC. It codes for CSVGRTSGRRTYEQYF.

This clone was seen a handful of times. This rearrangement joins TRBV30 to TRBJ2-6; 9 bases map to TRBD1. Germline CDR1 is GTSNPN and CDR2 is SVGIG (reference sequence). V lost 8 bases, J lost 1 base, and 21 bases stayed unmatched. There are 20 residues in the CDR3. The CDR3 nucleotides read TGTGCCCGACAAAGTTATGCCAGGGACAGGGATAATTCTGGGGCCAACGTCCTGACTTTC. As protein: CARQSYARDRDNSGANVLTF.

Comments on this clone: This specimen includes other DNA sequences encoding the same CDR3. The gene calls are TRBV18 and TRBJ2-7; 8 positions agree with TRBD2. The CDR3 runs 16 residues. Germline V gene sequence: CDR1 KGHSH, CDR2 LQKENI. Trimming at V came to 6 bases and at J to 0 bases, leaving 10 bases not matched to a gene. The CDR3 DNA sequence: TGTGCCAGCTCGCCGGGGGGGGGCCCCCCCTCCTACGAGCAGTACTTC. It yields the protein CASSPGGGPPSYEQYF.

This sequence joins TRBV10-3 and TRBJ2-1; D unresolved. The CDR3 contains 15 residues. Looked up from germline, CDR1 is ENHRY and CDR2 is SYGVKD. Trimming removed 0 bases at V and 6 bases at J, with 12 bases between. This CDR3 reads CAISESLVRFNEQFF. CDR3 nucleotide sequence: TGTGCCATCAGTGAGTCCCTAGTTCGGTTCAATGAGCAGTTCTTC.

The V call is TRBV19, the J call TRBJ2-7, with TRBD1 as a possible D gene (5 bases). Germline loops: CDR1 LNHDA, CDR2 SQIVND (reference sequence). The CDR3 has 13 amino acids. Trimming removed 5 bases from V and 3 bases from J, with 11 bases in between. The CDR3 loop is CASSPPGYYEQYF. DNA for the CDR3: TGTGCCAGTAGTCCCCCAGGGTACTACGAGCAGTACTTC. The whole variable domain, remainder taken from reference TRBV19 and TRBJ2-7, is DGGITQSPKYLFRKEGQNVTLSCEQNLNHDAMYWYRQDPGQGLRLIYYSQIVNDFQKGDIAEGYSVSREKKESFPLTVTSAQKNPTAFYLCASSPPGYYEQYFGPGTRLTVT.

Of note for this clone: A junction boundary mismatches the germline segment, possibly from a read error. J is TRBJ1-1 and V is TRBV29-1, with TRBD1 identical over 12 bases. CDR1 is SQVTM and CDR2 is ANQGSEA in the germline V gene. This CDR3 is built from 15 residues. This chain's CDR3 is CSGEGTGGADTEAFF. Here the CDR3 DNA reads TGCAGCGGTGAAGGGACAGGGGGCGCCGACACTGAAGCTTTCTTT. The variable domain in full, completed from reference TRBV29-1 and TRBJ1-1, reads SAVISQKPSRDICQRGTSLTIQCQVDSQVTMMFWYRQQPGQSLTLIATANQGSEATYESGFVIDKFPISRPNLTFSTLTVSNMSPEDSSIYLCSGEGTGGADTEAFFGQGTRLTVV.

V gene TRBV7-8 combines with J gene TRBJ1-1; unclear D gene. The CDR3 sequence is 14 residues long. Germline V gene sequence: CDR1 SGHVS, CDR2 FQNEAQ. Trimming cost V 1 base and J 4 bases, with 10 bases left between them. The CDR3 DNA reads TGTGCCAGCAGCTTAGTTGAGGGTATCACTGAAGCTTTCTTT. Translating gives CASSLVEGITEAFF.

The CDR3 sequence: CASRRSTDSDTQYF. In nucleotides, the CDR3 is TGTGCCAGCAGACGCTCGACAGACTCAGATACGCAGTATTTT. The V and J genes are TRBV6-5 and TRBJ2-3, with D perhaps matching TRBD1 (5 bases). Trimming pared 6 bases from V and 4 bases from J, leaving 14 bases between. Germline CDR1 is MNHEY and CDR2 is SVGAGI. The CDR3 length is 14 residues.

V is TRBV5-6 and J is TRBJ2-5; tentatively, D is TRBD1 (6 bases). The CDR3 extends over 14 amino acids. V was cut by 4 bases and J by 3 bases, with 13 bases left in between. CDR1 SGHDT and CDR2 YYEEEE come from the germline V gene. The CDR3 reads CASSLPRGEETQYF. In nucleotides, the CDR3 is TGTGCCAGCAGCCTCCCCAGGGGCGAAGAGACCCAGTACTTC.

The V gene is TRBV5-4, the J gene TRBJ2-1; no clear D gene. The germline V gene encodes CDR1 SGHNT and CDR2 YYREEE (reference sequence). Trimming removed 2 bases from V and 3 bases from J, with 18 bases in between. CDR3 length: 17 residues. The CDR3 DNA reads TGTGCCAGCAGCTTACCCACCTCAGAGAGACTCTACAATGAGCAGTTCTTC. Its translation: CASSLPTSERLYNEQFF.

This chain joins TRBV6-5 and TRBJ1-6; D possibly corresponds to TRBD1 (6 bases). The CDR3 spans 15 residues. The germline V and J ends were trimmed by 0 bases and 10 bases, with 13 bases remaining between them. Germline assignment: CDR1 MNHEY and CDR2 SVGAGI. The CDR3 region has the DNA TGTGCCAGCAGTTACTCGATGGGGGCGGACTCACCCCTCCACTTT. As protein: CASSYSMGADSPLHF.

The chain combines TRBV6-1 with TRBJ2-7; TRBD1 aligns across 7 bases. Germline-derived CDR1 and CDR2 are MNHNS and SASEGT. The J segment lost 0 bases and the V segment lost 7 bases, leaving 6 bases of the junction unmatched. The CDR3 covers 14 residues. CDR3 in DNA: TGTGCCAGCAAGACAGGGCTAAGCTCCTACGAGCAGTACTTC. It yields the protein CASKTGLSSYEQYF.

In its sample, this clone was seen a few times. The chain is built from TRBV27 and TRBJ2-3; D is unresolved. Trimming cost V 5 bases and J 5 bases, with 11 bases left between them. Germline loops: CDR1 MNHEY, CDR2 SMNVEV (reference sequence). This CDR3 spans 13 amino acids. The CDR3 reads CASSGPLEDTQYF. The CDR3 DNA reads TGTGCCAGCAGTGGGCCCCTGGAAGATACGCAGTATTTT.